The rows below give T cell receptor beta chains drawn from one sample of a study of OX40 agonist ivuxolimab in advanced cancers. Sequencing was performed with immunoSEQ multiplex PCR; in TCRdb, only in-frame clones are kept and a portion is missing. The data hold over 65,000 clones, with less than 95% observed a single time. The starting material was CD4+ or CD8+ T cells sorted from blood, obtained in a trial of the OX40 agonist ivuxolimab. These receptor sequences come from an adult with an advanced solid tumor such as melanoma, head and neck, liver or kidney cancer. The CDR3 runs from the conserved cysteine through the conserved F or W. D genes are given only for firm matches. Only some rows state a clone size, as once, few, many or a class for expanded clones.

d_gene,j_gene,abundance,v_gene,CDR3aa,CDR3nt
NA,TRBJ1-5,NA,TRBV5-5,CASSLGGLQPQHF,TGTGCCAGCAGCTTGGGCGGGTTGCAGCCCCAGCATTTT
NA,TRBJ2-5,once,TRBV6-6,CASSYGTGVETQYF,TGTGCCAGCAGTTACGGGACTGGAGTGGAGACCCAGTACTTC
TRBD1,TRBJ1-2,NA,TRBV11-2,CASRGGNYGYTF,TGTGCCAGCCGAGGGGGCAACTATGGCTACACCTTC
TRBD1,TRBJ1-5,NA,TRBV7-2,CASSLVGTGGAGNQPQHF,TGTGCCAGCAGCTTAGTCGGGACAGGGGGCGCGGGCAATCAGCCCCAGCATTTT
TRBD2,TRBJ2-7,NA,TRBV7-2,CASSPPPSGGALWHYEQYF,TGTGCCAGCAGCCCGCCCCCTAGCGGGGGGGCGCTTTGGCACTACGAGCAGTACTTC
NA,TRBJ2-3,NA,TRBV30,CAWSVGLAISTDTQYF,TGTGCCTGGAGTGTGGGGCTAGCCATCAGCACAGATACGCAGTATTTT
NA,TRBJ2-2,NA,TRBV2,CASRHRGLLNTGELFF,TGTGCCAGCAGGCATCGTGGCCTCCTGAACACCGGGGAGCTGTTTTTT
TRBD1,TRBJ1-1,NA,TRBV7-8,CASSSNTGVTEAFF,TGTGCCAGCAGCTCGAATACAGGGGTGACTGAAGCTTTCTTT
TRBD1,TRBJ1-2,NA,TRBV10-3,CAISESRGLSYGYTF,TGTGCCATCAGTGAGTCCAGGGGGTTAAGCTATGGCTACACCTTC
TRBD1,TRBJ2-3,few,TRBV11-2,CASSKSGQGITDTQYF,TGTGCCAGCAGCAAATCGGGACAGGGGATCACAGATACGCAGTATTTT
NA,TRBJ2-1,NA,TRBV7-2,CASSLWGGRSNEQFF,TGTGCCAGCAGCTTATGGGGGGGCCGTAGCAATGAGCAGTTCTTC
TRBD1,TRBJ1-2,NA,TRBV6-4,CASRSTGGGYTF,TGTGCCAGCAGATCTACAGGGGGAGGCTACACCTTC
TRBD2,TRBJ2-5,NA,TRBV4-1,CASSQGIAGPPETQYF,TGCGCCAGCAGCCAAGGGATAGCGGGGCCCCCAGAGACCCAGTACTTC
NA,TRBJ2-7,NA,TRBV28,CASRPDSYEQYF,TGTGCCAGCAGACCGGACAGCTACGAGCAGTACTTC